A selection of T cell receptor beta chains follows, all from one sample in a study of cytomegalovirus exposure and HLA in healthy donors. Assay: immunoSEQ multiplex PCR; the TCRdb copy retains only in-frame clones and omits some. The data show about 190,000 clones, roughly 77% seen once. Sample: PBMCs. Receptors were obtained from a man between 35 and 55 years old in good health and CMV-seropositive. Both conserved end residues are part of each CDR3. Fields, in order: V gene, clone size, J gene, D gene, CDR3 DNA, CDR3 protein. The D gene is left open where the match is weak. Size tells how often a clone was seen (once, few, many) or the class of an expanded clone, and some rows leave it out.

v_gene: TRBV6-6; abundance: NA; j_gene: TRBJ1-1; d_gene: NA; CDR3nt: TGTGCCAGCAGTTATATGCGGCAGACTGAAGCTTTCTTT; CDR3aa: CASSYMRQTEAFF
v_gene: TRBV7-7; abundance: NA; j_gene: TRBJ2-1; d_gene: NA; CDR3nt: TGTGCCAGCAGCTTGGACCCCGGGACAACTAACAATGAGCAGTTCTTC; CDR3aa: CASSLDPGTTNNEQFF
v_gene: TRBV6-5; abundance: NA; j_gene: TRBJ2-2; d_gene: NA; CDR3nt: TGTGCCAGCAGTTACTCGATACGGGTCACCGGGGAGCTGTTTTTT; CDR3aa: CASSYSIRVTGELFF
v_gene: TRBV28; abundance: NA; j_gene: TRBJ2-1; d_gene: TRBD2; CDR3nt: TGTGCCAGCAGTGGGGCAGCCGGGACTAGCGGGAGCACCTACAATGAGCAGTTCTTC; CDR3aa: CASSGAAGTSGSTYNEQFF
v_gene: TRBV15; abundance: NA; j_gene: TRBJ2-5; d_gene: TRBD2; CDR3nt: TGTGCCACCAGCAGTTGGGGACTAGCCCAAGAGACCCAGTACTTC; CDR3aa: CATSSWGLAQETQYF
v_gene: TRBV7-6; abundance: NA; j_gene: TRBJ2-2; d_gene: NA; CDR3nt: TGTGCCAGCAGCTATACGACAGGTCCCGGGGAGCTGTTTTTT; CDR3aa: CASSYTTGPGELFF
v_gene: TRBV7-3; abundance: NA; j_gene: TRBJ2-3; d_gene: NA; CDR3nt: TGTGCCAGCCGGGCGGCTAGCGGCACAGATACGCAGTATTTT; CDR3aa: CASRAASGTDTQYF
v_gene: TRBV7-9; abundance: few; j_gene: TRBJ2-7; d_gene: NA; CDR3nt: TGTTCCAGCAGCCCACAGCTAACAGGGAACTACGAGCAGTACTTC; CDR3aa: CSSSPQLTGNYEQYF
v_gene: TRBV7-9; abundance: NA; j_gene: TRBJ2-5; d_gene: TRBD1; CDR3nt: TGTGCCGGCGCAGAAGCCAGGGGGCGCGGGGAGACCCAGTACTTC; CDR3aa: CAGAEARGRGETQYF
v_gene: TRBV7-8; abundance: NA; j_gene: TRBJ1-4; d_gene: NA; CDR3nt: TGTGCCAGCAGCTTAGTGGACAGTTTAAATGAAAAACTGTTTTTT; CDR3aa: CASSLVDSLNEKLFF
v_gene: TRBV5-6; abundance: NA; j_gene: TRBJ2-4; d_gene: NA; CDR3nt: TGTGCCAGCAGCTTGGGCGGAGGAACAAACATTCAGTACTTC; CDR3aa: CASSLGGGTNIQYF
v_gene: TRBV28; abundance: NA; j_gene: TRBJ2-2; d_gene: TRBD1; CDR3nt: TGTGCCAGCAGTTCCGGGACAGGGGACACCGGGGAGCTGTTTTTT; CDR3aa: CASSSGTGDTGELFF
v_gene: TRBV2; abundance: few; j_gene: TRBJ2-6; d_gene: NA; CDR3nt: TGTGCCAGCAGCCCTCGTAGCGTCCTGACTTTC; CDR3aa: CASSPRSVLTF
v_gene: TRBV9; abundance: NA; j_gene: TRBJ2-5; d_gene: NA; CDR3nt: TGTGCCAGCAGCGTCTCGGGGACACAACTAGAGACCCAGTACTTC; CDR3aa: CASSVSGTQLETQYF
v_gene: TRBV15; abundance: once; j_gene: TRBJ2-7; d_gene: TRBD2; CDR3nt: TGTGCCACCAGCAGAGATCCGGCTAGCGGGAGCTACGAGCAGTACTTC; CDR3aa: CATSRDPASGSYEQYF
v_gene: TRBV6-1; abundance: few; j_gene: TRBJ2-3; d_gene: NA; CDR3nt: TGTGCCAGCAGTGAAGCCCCGGACTATTTGGGACGTGATACGCAGTATTTT; CDR3aa: CASSEAPDYLGRDTQYF
v_gene: TRBV30; abundance: NA; j_gene: TRBJ2-7; d_gene: NA; CDR3nt: TGTGCCTGGAGTTTCGGCAGGCCAAGCGAGCAGTACTTC; CDR3aa: CAWSFGRPSEQYF
v_gene: TRBV2; abundance: NA; j_gene: TRBJ1-4; d_gene: NA; CDR3nt: TGTGCCAGCAGGACAGGCCGTGAAAAACTGTTTTTT; CDR3aa: CASRTGREKLFF
v_gene: TRBV6-1; abundance: NA; j_gene: TRBJ1-4; d_gene: TRBD1; CDR3nt: TGTGCCAGCAGTGAACAGGGGGCAGGAAAGGAAAAACTGTTTTTT; CDR3aa: CASSEQGAGKEKLFF
v_gene: TRBV6-4; abundance: NA; j_gene: TRBJ1-1; d_gene: NA; CDR3nt: TGTGCCAGACCAGGAGGGCAGGGCGGGTCAAACACTGAAGCTTTCTTT; CDR3aa: CARPGGQGGSNTEAFF
v_gene: TRBV5-1; abundance: NA; j_gene: TRBJ1-1; d_gene: NA; CDR3nt: TGCGCCAGCAGCTTGGCCCCGGGGGGGACTGAAGCTTTCTTT; CDR3aa: CASSLAPGGTEAFF
v_gene: TRBV5-1; abundance: NA; j_gene: TRBJ2-7; d_gene: NA; CDR3nt: TGCGCCAGCAGCTTGGTGACAGGTACCTACGAGCAGTACTTC; CDR3aa: CASSLVTGTYEQYF
v_gene: TRBV7-5; abundance: NA; j_gene: TRBJ2-7; d_gene: NA; CDR3nt: TGTGTCAGAAGCAATCCGGGTGACGAGCAGTACTTC; CDR3aa: CVRSNPGDEQYF
v_gene: TRBV6-1; abundance: NA; j_gene: TRBJ2-3; d_gene: NA; CDR3nt: TGTGCCAGCAGTGAAGAATGGGCAGGGGAATGGAATACGCAGTATTTT; CDR3aa: CASSEEWAGEWNTQYF
v_gene: TRBV7-2; abundance: NA; j_gene: TRBJ2-3; d_gene: TRBD2; CDR3nt: TGTGCCAGCAGCACCCTCCTGACTAGCGGTAGCACAGATACGCAGTATTTT; CDR3aa: CASSTLLTSGSTDTQYF
v_gene: TRBV18; abundance: NA; j_gene: TRBJ1-1; d_gene: NA; CDR3nt: TGTGCCAGCTCACCAAGAGAGGGCCCGAACACTGAAGCTTTCTTT; CDR3aa: CASSPREGPNTEAFF
v_gene: TRBV6-6; abundance: NA; j_gene: TRBJ1-5; d_gene: TRBD1; CDR3nt: TGTGCCAGCAGTTACTCGAGACAGGGGAGCAATCAGCCCCAGCATTTT; CDR3aa: CASSYSRQGSNQPQHF
v_gene: TRBV7-8; abundance: once; j_gene: TRBJ2-1; d_gene: NA; CDR3nt: TGTGCCAGCAGCTTATATCAGGGGTCAGATGAGCAGTTCTTC; CDR3aa: CASSLYQGSDEQFF
v_gene: TRBV18; abundance: NA; j_gene: TRBJ2-5; d_gene: NA; CDR3nt: TGTGCCAGCTCACCAGGGCAAAATCAAGAGACCCAGTACTTC; CDR3aa: CASSPGQNQETQYF
v_gene: TRBV5-1; abundance: NA; j_gene: TRBJ2-5; d_gene: NA; CDR3nt: TGCGCCAGCAGCCTCCGGGACACCGAAGAGACCCAGTACTTC; CDR3aa: CASSLRDTEETQYF
v_gene: TRBV7-9; abundance: NA; j_gene: TRBJ2-5; d_gene: TRBD2; CDR3nt: TGTGCCAGCAGCCCGGGACTACACGGGTTGGAGACCCAGTACTTC; CDR3aa: CASSPGLHGLETQYF
v_gene: TRBV7-6; abundance: NA; j_gene: TRBJ2-5; d_gene: NA; CDR3nt: TGTGCCAGCAGCTTATGGCTAGAGACCCAGTACTTC; CDR3aa: CASSLWLETQYF
v_gene: TRBV7-2; abundance: NA; j_gene: TRBJ2-3; d_gene: TRBD2; CDR3nt: TGTGCCAGCAGCTACCGTGGGACTAGCGGGAGGGCCGTAGATACGCAGTATTTT; CDR3aa: CASSYRGTSGRAVDTQYF